This T cell receptor beta chain stems from a study of T cells in narcolepsy. In the study overall: Healthy controls were enrolled alongside patients with narcolepsy type 1 or type 2.

Germline V gene sequence: CDR1 MRHNA, CDR2 SNTAGT. The J segment lost 2 bases and the V segment lost 2 bases, leaving 0 bases of the junction unmatched. The CDR3 is 14 residues long. General study points: Blood of same and different patients, but not healthy controls, reportedly held recurring autoreactive clonotypes. HCRT-specific and TRIB2-specific autoreactive clonotypes appeared among same-patient CSF and blood CD4+ clonotypes.

With respect to this clone: The antigen remains undetermined.

Assay used: immunoSEQ multiplex PCR; TCRdb lists only in-frame clones, some missing. The table includes tens of thousands of clones, just over 60% detected once. Sequenced material: memory (CD45RA-) CD4+ T cells from blood. The TCR sequence derives from a human donor in good health. The V call is TRBV6-4, the J call TRBJ1-2; 9 nucleotides match TRBD1. This CDR3 reads CASSDGTGNYGYTF. CDR3 nucleotides: TGTGCCAGCAGTGACGGGACAGGGAACTATGGCTACACCTTC.